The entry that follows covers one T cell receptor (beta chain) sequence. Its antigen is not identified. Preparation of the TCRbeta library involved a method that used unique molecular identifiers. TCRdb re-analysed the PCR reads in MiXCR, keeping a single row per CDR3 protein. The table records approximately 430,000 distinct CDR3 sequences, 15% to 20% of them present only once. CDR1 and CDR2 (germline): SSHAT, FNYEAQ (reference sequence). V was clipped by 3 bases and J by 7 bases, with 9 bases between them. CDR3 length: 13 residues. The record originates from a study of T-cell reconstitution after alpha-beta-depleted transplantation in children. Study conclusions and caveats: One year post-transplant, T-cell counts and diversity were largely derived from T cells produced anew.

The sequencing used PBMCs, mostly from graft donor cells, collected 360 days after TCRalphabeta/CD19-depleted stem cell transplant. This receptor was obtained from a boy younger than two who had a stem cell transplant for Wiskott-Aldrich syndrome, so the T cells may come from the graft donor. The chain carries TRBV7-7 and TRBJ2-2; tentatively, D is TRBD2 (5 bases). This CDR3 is CASSLLEVGELFF. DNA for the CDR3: TGTGCCAGCAGCTTGCTGGAGGTCGGGGAGCTGTTTTTT.